The 8 T cell receptor beta chains reported below all come from one sample, sequenced in a study of T cells of healthy individuals. MiXCR, run by TCRdb on the 5' RACE reads, gives a single entry per CDR3 protein. The sample holds 60,000 to 70,000 distinct CDR3 sequences, 15% to 20% seen once. Receptors originate from a human donor in good health.

In this sample, this clonotype turned up a few times. This rearrangement joins TRBV2 to TRBJ2-7; TRBD2 matches 12 bases. Germline-derived CDR1 and CDR2 are SNHLY and FYNNEI. Losses at the gene ends were 1 base for V and 7 bases for J; bases not matched to a gene: 5. This CDR3 comprises 15 residues. The CDR3 protein is CASSEGLAGGREQYF. The CDR3 coding sequence is TGTGCCAGCAGTGAAGGCCTAGCGGGGGGGCGGGAGCAGTACTTC.

This clonotype was observed a handful of times. Here the CDR3 reads CATKGQPNTEAFF. The CDR3 DNA follows: TGTGCCACTAAGGGACAGCCGAACACTGAAGCTTTCTTT. The chain recombines TRBV15 with TRBJ1-1, with TRBD1 identical over 7 bases. The CDR3 consists of 13 residues. Germline trimming cut 9 bases from V and 1 base from J; bases unmatched to any gene: 5. Looked up from germline, CDR1 is LNHNV and CDR2 is YYDKDF (reference sequence). Based on the CDR3 plus reference TRBV15 and TRBJ1-1, the full variable domain is DAMVIQNPRYQVTQFGKPVTLSCSQTLNHNVMYWYQQKSSQAPKLLFHYYDKDFNNEADTPDNFQSRRPNTSFCFLDIRSPGLGDTAMYLCATKGQPNTEAFFGQGTRLTVV.

The chain is built from TRBV6-2 or TRBV6-3 and TRBJ1-1; possibly TRBD1 for D (6 bases). The germline gives CDR1 MNHEY, CDR2 SVGEGT. There are 16 residues in the CDR3. The germline V and J ends were trimmed by 5 bases and 2 bases, with 18 bases remaining between them. CDR3 nucleotide sequence: TGTGCCAGCAGTACCCCTTCGACGGGGGCTAACACTGAAGCTTTCTTT. Translation: CASSTPSTGANTEAFF.

This chain joins TRBV18 and TRBJ2-5; D gene unclear. Per the germline V gene, CDR1 is KGHSH and CDR2 is LQKENI. The ends were cut back, 0 bases at V and 4 bases at J, with 12 bases in the middle. The CDR3 has 15 amino acids. The CDR3 protein is CASSPPTTARETQYF. CDR3 in DNA: TGTGCCAGCTCACCACCAACTACGGCTCGAGAGACCCAGTACTTC.

The table lists this clonotype with many counts. J is TRBJ1-2 and V is TRBV6-2 or TRBV6-3, with a tentative D call TRBD1 (5 bases). From germline, CDR1 is MNHEY and CDR2 SVGEGT. The CDR3 is 16 residues long. The germline V and J ends were trimmed by 2 bases and 4 bases, with 17 bases remaining between them. CDR3 loop: CASSYNQWDSSYGYTF. The CDR3 nucleotides are TGTGCCAGCAGTTACAACCAGTGGGACTCCAGCTATGGCTACACCTTC.

This clonotype occurred many times. The V gene is TRBV20-1, the J gene TRBJ1-1, with unresolved D. Per germline, CDR1 DFQATT and CDR2 SNEGSKA (reference sequence). The V end was cut by 3 bases, the J end by 0 bases, with 8 bases between. CDR3 length: 13 amino acids. The CDR3 bases are TGCAGTGCTAGTTCAGAGATGAACACTGAAGCTTTCTTT. Translated: CSASSEMNTEAFF.

At least ten counts were recorded for this clonotype. The chain carries TRBV7-2 and TRBJ1-1; D might be TRBD1 (5 bases). Germline V gives CDR1 SGHTA, CDR2 FQGNSA. There are 15 residues in the CDR3. Trimming took 1 base from V and 1 from J, leaving 10 bases between them. The CDR3 DNA reads TGTGCCAGCAGCTTAGTCGCAGGGAGGAACACTGAAGCTTTCTTT. As protein: CASSLVAGRNTEAFF.

This clonotype was counted at least ten times. The chain is built from TRBV29-1 and TRBJ2-5, with D possibly matching TRBD2 (5 bases). CDR3 length: 13 residues. Germline assignment: CDR1 SQVTM and CDR2 ANQGSEA. Trimming removed 7 bases from V and 0 bases from J, with 12 bases in between. The CDR3 sequence is CSAGRRYQETQYF. The CDR3 nucleotides are TGCAGCGCGGGTCGGAGGTACCAAGAGACCCAGTACTTC.